These 5 T cell receptor beta chains came from one sample sequenced in a study of response to subunit inactivated influenza vaccine. TCRdb reanalysed the RT-PCR reads using MiXCR and keeps one entry per CDR3 protein. The sample records 700,000 to 900,000 distinct CDR3 sequences, less than 25% being singletons. This specimen consisted of PBMCs from blood, obtained around 5 days after vaccination. The receptors stem from a man aged 50-60 years who received an inactivated influenza vaccine.

In DNA, the CDR3 is TGTGCCAGCAGCTTGAGCCGACTAGCGGGAGGTCATGAGCAGTTCTTC. Protein sequence: CASSLSRLAGGHEQFF. J is TRBJ2-1 and V is TRBV5-8; TRBD2 matches at 13 bases. Germline trimming cut 1 base from V and 8 bases from J; bases unmatched to any gene: 6. This CDR3 has 16 residues. Germline assignment: CDR1 SGHTS and CDR2 YDEGEE.

The CDR3 sequence: CASSSQRLAQLMHEQFF. CDR3 in DNA: TGTGCCAGCAGTTCGCAGAGACTAGCGCAGTTGATGCATGAGCAGTTCTTC. This chain joins TRBV6-2 or TRBV6-3 and TRBJ2-1; 8 bases align to TRBD2. The germline gives CDR1 MNHEY, CDR2 SVGEGT. Trimming took 4 bases from V and 8 from J; bases not matched to a gene: 16. The CDR3 contains 17 residues.

The chain employs TRBV5-6 and TRBJ2-1, with a tentative D call TRBD1 (6 bases). Germline V gene lookup returns CDR1 SGHDT and CDR2 YYEEEE. This CDR3 has 18 residues. V was trimmed by 4 bases and J by 11 bases, leaving 31 bases between them. The CDR3 DNA reads TGTGCCAGCAGCCCCACCGTATGGACAGAACTTGTTCCCTCCCAGCAGTTCTTC. Translating it yields CASSPTVWTELVPSQQFF. Looking up the rest from reference TRBV5-6 and TRBJ2-1 gives the full variable domain: DAGVTQSPTHLIKTRGQQVTLRCSPKSGHDTVSWYQQALGQGPQFIFQYYEEEERQRGNFPDRFSGHQFPNYSSELNVNALLLGDSALYLCASSPTVWTELVPSQQFFGPGTRLTVL.

This clonotype occurred a few times. The V and J genes are TRBV3-1 and TRBJ1-2; D may be TRBD1 (6 bases). Germline V lookup: CDR1 LGHDT, CDR2 YNNKEL (reference sequence). This CDR3 contains 13 residues. Deletions cut 4 bases from V and 4 bases from J, with 10 bases between. CDR3 in DNA: TGTGCCAGCAGCCCGGGGGCTCTCTATGGCTACACCTTC. Translated, it gives CASSPGALYGYTF.

This clonotype was observed many times. The chain couples TRBV7-8 to TRBJ1-2; D unclear. Germline V lookup: CDR1 SGHVS, CDR2 FQNEAQ. V was shortened by 1 base and J by 8 bases, with 11 bases between the two germline ends. The CDR3 has 13 amino acids. The CDR3 protein is CASSLVRSGGYTF. The CDR3 nucleotides read TGTGCCAGCAGCTTAGTGCGCTCCGGAGGCTACACCTTC.